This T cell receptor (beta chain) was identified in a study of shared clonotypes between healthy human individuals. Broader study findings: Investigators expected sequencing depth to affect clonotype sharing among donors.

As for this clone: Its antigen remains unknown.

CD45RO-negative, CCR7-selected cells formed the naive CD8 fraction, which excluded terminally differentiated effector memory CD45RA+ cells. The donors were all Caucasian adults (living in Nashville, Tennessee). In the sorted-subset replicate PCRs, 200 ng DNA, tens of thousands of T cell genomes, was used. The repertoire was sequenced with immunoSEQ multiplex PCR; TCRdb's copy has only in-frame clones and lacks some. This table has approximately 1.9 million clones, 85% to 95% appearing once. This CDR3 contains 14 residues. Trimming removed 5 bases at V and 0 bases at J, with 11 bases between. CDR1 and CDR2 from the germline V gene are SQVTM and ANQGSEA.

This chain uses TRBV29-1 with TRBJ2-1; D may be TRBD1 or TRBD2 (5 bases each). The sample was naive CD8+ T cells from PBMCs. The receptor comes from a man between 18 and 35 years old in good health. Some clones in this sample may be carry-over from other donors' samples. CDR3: CSVHGTSSYNEQFF. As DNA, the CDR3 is TGCAGCGTTCATGGGACGAGCTCCTACAATGAGCAGTTCTTC.